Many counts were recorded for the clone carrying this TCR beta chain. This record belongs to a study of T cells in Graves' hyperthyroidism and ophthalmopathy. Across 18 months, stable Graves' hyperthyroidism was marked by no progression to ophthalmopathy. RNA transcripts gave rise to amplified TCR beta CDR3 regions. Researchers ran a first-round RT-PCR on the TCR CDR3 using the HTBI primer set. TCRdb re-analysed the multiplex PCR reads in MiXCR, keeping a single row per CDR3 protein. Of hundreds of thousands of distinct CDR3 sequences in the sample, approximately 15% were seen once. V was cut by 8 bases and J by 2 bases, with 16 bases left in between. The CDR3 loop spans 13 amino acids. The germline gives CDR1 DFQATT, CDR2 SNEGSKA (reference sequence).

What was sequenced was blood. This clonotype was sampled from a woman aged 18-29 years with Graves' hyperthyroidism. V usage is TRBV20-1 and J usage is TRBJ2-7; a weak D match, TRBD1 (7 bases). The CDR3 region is CSPQGGYPYEQYF. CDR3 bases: TGCAGTCCGCAGGGGGGTTACCCCTACGAGCAGTACTTC.